These 26 T cell receptor beta chains came from one sample sequenced in a study of low-dose radiotherapy and immunotherapy resistance in tumors. Gene-specific TRAV and TRBV primers were used for first-strand cDNA, covering alpha and beta chains. Over roughly 18 PCR cycles, TCRs were amplified from a constant-region primer and V-primer adapter. Each CDR3 protein is one row after TCRdb ran MiXCR on the reads. This sample has nearly 60,000 distinct CDR3 sequences, with under 30% found just once. Regarding time point: after trial treatment. Treatment reported: LDRT plus nivolumab, ipilimumab, low-dose cyclophosphamide and aspirin (RACIN trial). The material sequenced was PBMCs, taken after low-dose radiotherapy plus immunotherapy. Every receptor here comes from a male donor with prostate cancer.

This clonotype was observed at least ten times. V and J are TRBV27 and TRBJ1-5; D is possibly TRBD1 (6 bases). The CDR3 sequence is 15 residues long. The germline V gene encodes CDR1 MNHEY and CDR2 SMNVEV (reference sequence). Trimming removed 3 bases from V and 2 bases from J, with 11 bases in between. As DNA, the CDR3 is TGTGCCAGCAGTTTCCGGGGGCAGGGCAATCAGCCCCAGCATTTT. This encodes CASSFRGQGNQPQHF.

The chain uses TRBV28 and TRBJ2-7; TRBD2 agrees at 9 bases. CDR3 length: 15 amino acids. The trim removed 3 bases at V and 2 bases at J, leaving 5 bases unmatched. Looked up from germline, CDR1 is MDHEN and CDR2 is SYDVKM. As DNA, the CDR3 is TGTGCCAGCAGTTTCGCATCTAGCGGGACCTACGAGCAGTACTTC. Its translation: CASSFASSGTYEQYF.

The table lists this clonotype with a count of one. With a far larger clone one base away, a read error is the likely cause. The chain joins TRBV6-1 to TRBJ1-5; weak D call: TRBD1 (5 bases). Germline CDR1 MNHNS, CDR2 SASEGT. The CDR3 length is 16 residues. CDR3 bases: TGTGCCAGCAGTTTCGGCAGGGCGGCTAGCAATCGGCCCCAGCATTTT. As protein: CASSFGRAASNRPQHF.

This clonotype showed up many times. In nucleotides, the CDR3 is TGCGCCAGCAAGAAAGGGAATCGGGACACCGGGGAGCTGTTTTTT. This sequence encodes CASKKGNRDTGELFF. The chain uses TRBV5-1 and TRBJ2-2; D unresolved. Germline loops: CDR1 SGHRS, CDR2 YFSETQ. Trimming left V 6 bases short and J 3 bases short, with 15 bases between. The CDR3 spans 15 residues.

This clonotype has at least ten counts. The rearrangement links TRBV7-3 to TRBJ2-6; D unclear. In germline, CDR1 is SGHTA, CDR2 FQGTGA. V was cut by 2 bases and J by 0 bases, with 11 bases left in between. The CDR3 loop spans 17 amino acids. CDR3 sequence: CASSLLAIGSGANVLTF. The CDR3 DNA follows: TGTGCCAGCAGCTTACTCGCCATAGGCTCTGGGGCCAACGTCCTGACTTTC.

This clonotype was counted many times. This chain joins TRBV20-1 and TRBJ2-1; the match to TRBD1 covers 9 bases. The V gene end was trimmed by 2 bases and the J gene end by 6 bases; junction bases not matched to a gene: 5. The V gene's germline CDR1 is DFQATT and CDR2 SNEGSKA (reference sequence). The CDR3 is made up of 14 amino acids. DNA for the CDR3: TGCAGTGCTAGATCGGGACAGGGTCCCAATGAGCAGTTCTTC. Encoded protein: CSARSGQGPNEQFF.

This clonotype was recorded at least ten times. The chain employs TRBV14 and TRBJ1-2; D gene uncertain. The CDR3 has 13 residues. Per the germline V gene, CDR1 is SGHDN and CDR2 is FVKESK. V was pared by 0 bases and J by 3 bases, with 5 bases between. CDR3 sequence: CASSQETYYGYTF. CDR3 coding DNA: TGTGCCAGCAGCCAAGAAACCTACTATGGCTACACCTTC. Full variable domain (remainder filled in from reference TRBV14 and TRBJ1-2): EAGVTQFPSHSVIEKGQTVTLRCDPISGHDNLYWYRRVMGKEIKFLLHFVKESKQDESGMPNNRFLAERTGGTYSTLKVQPAELEDSGVYFCASSQETYYGYTFGSGTRLTVV.

In its sample, this clonotype was seen many times. V is TRBV29-1 and J is TRBJ2-2; 9 bases agree with TRBD1. The CDR3 runs 14 residues. Germline CDR1 reads SQVTM; CDR2 reads ANQGSEA. The trim removed 5 bases at V and 6 bases at J, leaving 7 bases unmatched. The CDR3, as DNA: TGCAGCGTTAGGCTCGGACAGGGGTCCGGGGAGCTGTTTTTT. Translated, it gives CSVRLGQGSGELFF.

This clonotype has at least ten counts. The V and J genes are TRBV4-3 and TRBJ2-2, with TRBD1 matching 7 bases. CDR3 length: 15 amino acids. The V gene end was trimmed by 1 base and the J gene end by 2 bases; junction bases not matched to a gene: 1. CDR1 and CDR2 from the germline V gene are LGHNA and YSLEER. The CDR3 spells CASSQGDRNTGELFF. The CDR3 DNA is TGCGCCAGCAGCCAAGGGGACAGAAACACCGGGGAGCTGTTTTTT.

This clonotype was found many times. This chain connects TRBV19 to TRBJ1-6; D not resolved. CDR3 length: 15 amino acids. Germline CDR1 reads LNHDA; CDR2 reads SQIVND (reference sequence). V lost 9 bases to trimming and J lost 0 bases, with 12 bases between them. CDR3 DNA: TGTGCCAGCCAGGACTGGAGCTCCTATAATTCACCCCTCCACTTT. Protein product: CASQDWSSYNSPLHF.

This clonotype has a count of ten or more. The CDR3 loop reads CASSLRAEQETQYF. CDR3 DNA: TGTGCCAGCAGCCTCCGAGCGGAACAAGAGACCCAGTACTTC. J is TRBJ2-5 and V is TRBV6-6, with a weak D call TRBD2 (5 bases). V was trimmed by 6 bases and J by 2 bases, leaving 13 bases between them. CDR3 length: 14 amino acids. Germline V gene data show CDR1 as MNHNY and CDR2 as SVGAGI (reference sequence).

Ten or more counts support this clonotype. This chain joins TRBV5-1 and TRBJ2-7; maybe TRBD2 (6 bases). The CDR3 runs 14 residues. CDR1 and CDR2 from the germline V gene are SGHRS and YFSETQ. The V end lost 2 bases, the J end lost 1 base, and 10 bases lay between the germline ends. This CDR3 reads CASSFSGASYEQYF. The CDR3 DNA follows: TGCGCCAGCAGCTTTTCGGGAGCGTCCTACGAGCAGTACTTC.

The chain links TRBV25-1 to TRBJ2-4; 7 bases fit TRBD2. The CDR3 covers 14 residues. The V gene's germline CDR1 is MGHDK and CDR2 SYGVNS. With V trimmed by 7 bases and J by 0 bases, 3 bases remained unmatched. This CDR3 is CASTGGGAKNIQYF. DNA for the CDR3: TGTGCCAGCACAGGCGGGGGAGCCAAAAACATTCAGTACTTC. Combining the CDR3 with reference TRBV25-1 and TRBJ2-4 gives the whole variable domain EADIYQTPRYLVIGTGKKITLECSQTMGHDKMYWYQQDPGMELHLIHYSYGVNSTEKGDLSSESTVSRIRTEHFPLTLESARPSHTSQYLCASTGGGAKNIQYFGAGTRLSVL.

This clonotype was counted at least ten times. The V and J genes are TRBV19 and TRBJ2-3; D is perhaps TRBD2 (7 bases). This CDR3 spans 16 amino acids. Germline V gives CDR1 LNHDA, CDR2 SQIVND (reference sequence). Trimming stripped 3 bases from V and 1 base from J, with 14 bases between. The CDR3 region is CASSMGASGRTDTQYF. CDR3 in DNA: TGTGCCAGTAGTATGGGGGCTAGCGGACGCACAGATACGCAGTATTTT.

The J gene is TRBJ1-1, the V gene TRBV6-2 or TRBV6-3; D is unclear. The CDR3 is 13 amino acids. Trimming took 5 bases from V and 3 from J, leaving 10 bases between them. Germline V CDR1 and CDR2: MNHEY, SVGEGT. This CDR3 is CASSPLQDTEAFF. CDR3 DNA: TGTGCCAGCAGTCCTCTCCAGGACACTGAAGCTTTCTTT.

This clonotype was seen ten or more times. This chain uses TRBV27 with TRBJ2-1, with 8 bases identical to TRBD2. V shed 3 bases, J shed 4 bases, and the junction held 11 bases outside the gene matches. The CDR3 is 17 amino acids. The V gene's germline CDR1 is MNHEY and CDR2 SMNVEV (reference sequence). CDR3 coding DNA: TGTGCCAGCAGTTTCCCGGTTAGCGGGACGACTTACAATGAGCAGTTCTTC. This translates into CASSFPVSGTTYNEQFF.

As to this clonotype: The likely explanation is a read error, given a far larger clone one base away. V and J are TRBV4-1 and TRBJ2-5; 11 bases are shared with TRBD1. CDR1 is MGHRA, CDR2 YSYEKL, per germline. The CDR3 spans 18 residues. Trimming cost V 0 bases and J 11 bases; bases outside gene matches: 17. CDR3 in amino acids: CASSQDHRDRGSYNQQYF. CDR3 in DNA: TGCGCCAGCAGCCAAGACCATCGGGACAGGGGGTCCTACAATCAGCAGTACTTC.

This clonotype was picked up many times. The chain has TRBV12-3 or TRBV12-4 and TRBJ2-2; 9 bases fit TRBD2. Trimming took 6 bases from V and 4 from J; bases not matched to a gene: 9. The CDR3 loop spans 16 amino acids. The CDR3: CASSRGGRAGTGELFF. In DNA, the CDR3 is TGTGCCAGCAGCCGTGGCGGGAGGGCCGGCACCGGGGAGCTGTTTTTT.

This clonotype was picked up many times. V and J are TRBV4-2 and TRBJ1-2; D is perhaps TRBD1 (5 bases). V gave up 3 bases and J gave up 3 bases, with 11 bases separating them. Per germline, CDR1 LGHNA and CDR2 YNFKEQ. The CDR3 runs 14 residues. For the CDR3, the DNA is TGTGCCAGCAGCCAGAGGGGAGGGGACTATGGCTACACCTTC. Its protein product is CASSQRGGDYGYTF.

The rearrangement links TRBV4-3 to TRBJ1-4; 8 positions match TRBD1. The germline V gene has CDR1 LGHNA and CDR2 YSLEER. J lost 5 bases, V lost 4 bases, and 6 bases had no gene match. The CDR3 sequence is 15 residues long. The CDR3 reads CASSRSGTGNEKLFF. The CDR3 DNA reads TGCGCCAGCAGCCGCTCCGGGACAGGAAATGAAAAACTGTTTTTT.

This clonotype was observed at least ten times. J is TRBJ2-2 and V is TRBV29-1, with 12 bases lining up with TRBD2. The CDR3 consists of 13 residues. Germline V lookup: CDR1 SQVTM, CDR2 ANQGSEA. Trimming cost V 6 bases and J 8 bases; bases outside gene matches: 4. CDR3 DNA: TGCAGCGTCCGGACTAGCGGGGTTGGGGAGCTGTTTTTT. It codes for CSVRTSGVGELFF.

In its sample, this clonotype was seen many times. The chain employs TRBV11-3 and TRBJ2-7; D is unclear. The CDR3 runs to 15 residues. V gave up 5 bases and J gave up 4 bases, with 18 bases separating them. Germline CDR1 and CDR2: SGHNT and YENEEA. The CDR3: CASSPTRGRTYEQYF. CDR3 nucleotides: TGTGCCAGCAGCCCGACGCGAGGACGAACTTACGAGCAGTACTTC. Combining the CDR3 with reference TRBV11-3 and TRBJ2-7 gives the whole variable domain EAGVVQSPRYKIIEKKQPVAFWCNPISGHNTLYWYLQNLGQGPELLIRYENEEAVDDSQLPKDRFSAERLKGVDSTLKIQPAELGDSAVYLCASSPTRGRTYEQYFGPGTRLTVT.

This clonotype was seen ten or more times. The gene calls are TRBV14 and TRBJ2-2; D might be TRBD2 (6 bases). V lost 1 base and J 7 bases, leaving 16 bases between the germline ends. The CDR3 is made up of 16 amino acids. The germline V gene encodes CDR1 SGHDN and CDR2 FVKESK. Here the CDR3 reads CASSQARGVLDGELFF. For the CDR3, the DNA is TGTGCCAGCAGCCAAGCTCGCGGGGTCCTTGACGGGGAGCTGTTTTTT.

This clonotype was recorded many times. The chain carries TRBV6-5 and TRBJ2-1, with D perhaps matching TRBD1 (7 bases). V lost 2 bases, J lost 5 bases, and 13 bases lay in between. The CDR3 contains 15 residues. Germline lookup yields CDR1 MNHEY and CDR2 SVGAGI. The CDR3 coding sequence is TGTGCCAGCAGTTACCTTGGAGGGGGCCACAATGAGCAGTTCTTC. It yields the protein CASSYLGGGHNEQFF.

This clonotype was observed a few times. This likely traces to a read error, being one base from a far larger clone. The V call is TRBV5-1, the J call TRBJ2-7, with TRBD2 as a possible D gene (6 bases). V was pared by 6 bases and J by 7 bases, with 23 bases between. CDR3 length: 15 residues. Germline V gene data show CDR1 as SGHRS and CDR2 as YFSETQ. CDR3 in DNA: TGCGCCAGCACAATCGGGACTGGATTTTACAATGAGCAGTACTTC. Translating gives CASTIGTGFYNEQYF.

A word on this clonotype: Given a far larger clone just one base away, this is likely a sequencing read error. The chain joins TRBV4-2 to TRBJ2-4, with D possibly called TRBD1 or TRBD2 (5 bases each). This CDR3 contains 15 residues. Germline lookup yields CDR1 LGHNA and CDR2 YNFKEQ. The ends were cut back, 4 bases at V and 13 bases at J, with 23 bases in the middle. CDR3 sequence reads: CASSPKRDGNNEQYF. The CDR3 DNA reads TGTGCCAGCAGCCCGAAACGGGACGGGAACAATGAGCAGTACTTC.